This paragraph covers one TCR beta chain sequence. Its antigen is still unknown. The data derive from a study of high-grade serous ovarian cancer treatment subgroups. For the study at large: Samples averaged 14,192 reads and around 7,000 unique TCR beta rearrangements.

Study-level points and caveats: Only CDR3 was analyzed; CDR1 and CDR2 were not. Tumors within one patient showed repertoire similarity of roughly 0.095 to 0.8. Higher neoantigen levels went with greater TCR clonal relatedness.

Tumor samples were obtained before definitive surgery or chemotherapy. The repertoire was sequenced with immunoSEQ multiplex PCR; TCRdb's copy has only in-frame clones and lacks some. The sample has under 5,500 clones; roughly 76% are singletons. Specimen: tumor tissue. This receptor was obtained from a human donor with high-grade serous ovarian cancer.

The CDR3: CASSPRDRAYEQYF. CDR3 sequence (DNA): TGTGCCAGCAGCCCTCGGGACAGGGCCTACGAGCAGTACTTC. The chain combines TRBV7-9 with TRBJ2-7, with 9 bases matching TRBD1. In germline, CDR1 is SEHNR, CDR2 FQNEAQ (reference sequence). CDR3 length: 14 amino acids. Losses at the gene ends were 5 bases for V and 2 bases for J; bases not matched to a gene: 4. Full variable domain (missing parts from reference TRBV7-9 and TRBJ2-7): DTGVSQNPRHKITKRGQNVTFRCDPISEHNRLYWYRQTLGQGPEFLTYFQNEAQLEKSRLLSDRFSAERPKGSFSTLEIQRTEQGDSAMYLCASSPRDRAYEQYFGPGTRLTVT.